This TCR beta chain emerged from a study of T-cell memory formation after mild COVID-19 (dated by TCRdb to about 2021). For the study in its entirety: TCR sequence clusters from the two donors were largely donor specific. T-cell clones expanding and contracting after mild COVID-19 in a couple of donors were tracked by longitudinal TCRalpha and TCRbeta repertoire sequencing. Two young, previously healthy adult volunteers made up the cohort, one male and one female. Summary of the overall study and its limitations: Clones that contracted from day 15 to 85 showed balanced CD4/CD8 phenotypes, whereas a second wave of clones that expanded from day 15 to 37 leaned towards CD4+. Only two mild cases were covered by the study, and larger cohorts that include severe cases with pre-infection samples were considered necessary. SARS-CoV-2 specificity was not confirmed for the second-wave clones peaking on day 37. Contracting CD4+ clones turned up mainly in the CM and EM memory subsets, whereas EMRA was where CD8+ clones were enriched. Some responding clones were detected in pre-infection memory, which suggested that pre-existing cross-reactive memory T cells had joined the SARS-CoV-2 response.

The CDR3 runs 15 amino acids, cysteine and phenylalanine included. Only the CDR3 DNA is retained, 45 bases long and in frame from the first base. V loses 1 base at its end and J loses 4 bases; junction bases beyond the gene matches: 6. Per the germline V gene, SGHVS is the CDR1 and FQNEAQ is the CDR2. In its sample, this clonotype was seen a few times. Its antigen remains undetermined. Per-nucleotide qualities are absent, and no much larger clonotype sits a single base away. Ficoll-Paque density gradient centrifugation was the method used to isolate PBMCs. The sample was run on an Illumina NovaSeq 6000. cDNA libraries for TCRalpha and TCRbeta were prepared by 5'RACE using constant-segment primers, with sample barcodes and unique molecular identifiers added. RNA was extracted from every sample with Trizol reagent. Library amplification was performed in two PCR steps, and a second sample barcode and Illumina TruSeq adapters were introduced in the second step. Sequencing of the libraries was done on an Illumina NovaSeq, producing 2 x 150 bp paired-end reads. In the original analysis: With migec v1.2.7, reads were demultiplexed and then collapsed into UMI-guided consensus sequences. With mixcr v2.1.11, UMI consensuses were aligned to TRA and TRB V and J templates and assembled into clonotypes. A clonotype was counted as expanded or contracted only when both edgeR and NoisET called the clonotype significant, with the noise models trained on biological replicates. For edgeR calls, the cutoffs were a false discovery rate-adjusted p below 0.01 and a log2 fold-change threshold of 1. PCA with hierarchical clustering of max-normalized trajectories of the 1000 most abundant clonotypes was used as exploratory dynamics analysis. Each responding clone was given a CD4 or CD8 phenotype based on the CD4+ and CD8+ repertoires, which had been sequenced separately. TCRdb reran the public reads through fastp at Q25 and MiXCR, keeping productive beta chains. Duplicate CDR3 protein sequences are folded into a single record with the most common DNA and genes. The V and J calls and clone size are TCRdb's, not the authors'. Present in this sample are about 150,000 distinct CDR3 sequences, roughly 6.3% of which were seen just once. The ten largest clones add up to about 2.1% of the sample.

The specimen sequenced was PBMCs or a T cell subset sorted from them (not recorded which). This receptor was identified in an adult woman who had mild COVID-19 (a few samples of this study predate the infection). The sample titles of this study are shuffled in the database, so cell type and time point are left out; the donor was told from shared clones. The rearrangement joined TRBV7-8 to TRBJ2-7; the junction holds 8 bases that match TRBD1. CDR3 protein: CASSLVRDRTYEQYF. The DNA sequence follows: TGTGCCAGCAGCTTAGTACGGGACAGGACGTACGAGCAGTACTTC.